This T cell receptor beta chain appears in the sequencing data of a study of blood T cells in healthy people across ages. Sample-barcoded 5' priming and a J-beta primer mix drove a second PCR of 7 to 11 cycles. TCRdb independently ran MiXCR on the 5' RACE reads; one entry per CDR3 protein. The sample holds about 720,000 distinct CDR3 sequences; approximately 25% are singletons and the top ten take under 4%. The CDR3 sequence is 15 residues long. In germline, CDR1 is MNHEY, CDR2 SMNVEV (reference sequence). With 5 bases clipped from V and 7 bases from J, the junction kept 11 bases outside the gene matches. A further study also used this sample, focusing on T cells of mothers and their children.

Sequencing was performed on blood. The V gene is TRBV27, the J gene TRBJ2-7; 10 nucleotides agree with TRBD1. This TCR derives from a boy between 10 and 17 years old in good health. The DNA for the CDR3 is TGTGCCAGCAGTGAGACCGGACAGGGGGTTTGGGAGCAGTACTTC. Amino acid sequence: CASSETGQGVWEQYF.